Each of the 7 T cell receptor beta chains below was sequenced from the same sample in a study of PD-L1 blockade in urothelial cancer. Produced via immunoSEQ multiplex PCR; TCRdb's table is partial and in-frame only. The data show fewer than 75,000 clones, roughly 90% seen once. Time point of the sample: pretreatment peripheral blood. This sample comprised PBMCs, obtained around atezolizumab (anti-PD-L1) treatment. These receptors were taken from a man in his 70s with urothelial cancer.

The chain couples TRBV7-9 to TRBJ2-3; D perhaps matches TRBD2 (6 bases). CDR3 length equals 16 residues. The V gene lost 0 bases and the J gene lost 2 bases, with 12 bases spanning the gap. Germline CDR1 SEHNR, CDR2 FQNEAQ (reference sequence). The CDR3 sequence: CASSLALASLTDTQYF. DNA of the CDR3: TGTGCCAGCAGCTTAGCACTAGCCAGCCTCACAGATACGCAGTATTTT.

This chain links TRBV10-3 with TRBJ2-7; D gene unclear. CDR3 length equals 13 residues. The germline gives CDR1 ENHRY, CDR2 SYGVKD. V dropped 2 bases and J dropped 2 bases, with 7 bases sitting between them. CDR3 sequence reads: CAISESGAYEQYF. The CDR3 DNA sequence: TGTGCCATCAGTGAGAGTGGAGCCTACGAGCAGTACTTC.

By sample share, this clone is medium-sized. The rearrangement uses TRBV6-1 and TRBJ2-3, with D maybe TRBD2 (5 bases). This CDR3 is 18 amino acids long. Germline CDR1 MNHNS, CDR2 SASEGT. Trimming removed 0 bases from V and 0 bases from J, with 16 bases in between. CDR3 sequence reads: CASSEASWRTASTDTQYF. CDR3 nucleotide sequence: TGTGCCAGCAGTGAAGCGAGTTGGAGGACCGCTAGCACAGATACGCAGTATTTT.

V gene TRBV7-7 combines with J gene TRBJ2-1; D not resolved. Germline values: CDR1 SSHAT, CDR2 FNYEAQ (reference sequence). The CDR3 spans 13 residues. V dropped 3 bases and J dropped 7 bases, with 10 bases sitting between them. CDR3 loop: CASSFSYSNEQFF. The CDR3 DNA is TGTGCCAGCAGCTTTTCCTACTCGAATGAGCAGTTCTTC.

The V gene is TRBV5-1, the J gene TRBJ2-7; 14 bases line up with TRBD2. The CDR3 spans 17 residues. Germline assignment: CDR1 SGHRS and CDR2 YFSETQ. V was pared by 3 bases and J by 5 bases, with 10 bases of the junction left unmatched. DNA for the CDR3: TGCGCCAGCAGCTCCCAGGGACTAGCGGGAGTGACGGACGAGCAGTACTTC. This translates into CASSSQGLAGVTDEQYF.

The V and J genes are TRBV19 and TRBJ1-5; TRBD1 aligns across 7 bases. The V segment lost 3 bases and the J segment 8 bases; nucleotides outside the gene matches: 10. This CDR3 comprises 15 residues. Germline CDR1 and CDR2: LNHDA and SQIVND (reference sequence). The CDR3 DNA is TGTGCCAGTAGTATTGGAGGGGGCGATTTCGAGCCCCAGCATTTT. It codes for CASSIGGGDFEPQHF.

The CDR3 is CASCNSRGRGGYTF. In DNA form, the CDR3 reads TGTGCCAGCTGCAACAGCAGGGGGCGAGGAGGCTACACCTTC. J is TRBJ1-2 and V is TRBV6-5, with 8 bases that match TRBD1. Germline assignment: CDR1 MNHEY and CDR2 SVGAGI. This CDR3 comprises 14 residues. V shed 8 bases and J 8 bases; nucleotides not matched to a gene: 13.